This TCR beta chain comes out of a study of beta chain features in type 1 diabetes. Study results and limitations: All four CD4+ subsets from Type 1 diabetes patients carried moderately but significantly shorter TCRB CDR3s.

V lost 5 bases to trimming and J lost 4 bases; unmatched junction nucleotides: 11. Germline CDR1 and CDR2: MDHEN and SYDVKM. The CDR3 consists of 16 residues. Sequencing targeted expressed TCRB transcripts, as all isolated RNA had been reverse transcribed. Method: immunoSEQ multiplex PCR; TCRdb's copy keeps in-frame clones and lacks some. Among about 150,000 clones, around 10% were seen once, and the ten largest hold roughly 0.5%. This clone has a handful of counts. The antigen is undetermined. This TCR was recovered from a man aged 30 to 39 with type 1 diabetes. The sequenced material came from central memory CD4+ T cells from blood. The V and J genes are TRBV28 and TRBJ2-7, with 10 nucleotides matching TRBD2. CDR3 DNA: TGTGCCAGCAGTCCCGCCGGAGCGGGAGGGGATTACGAGCAGTACTTC. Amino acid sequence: CASSPAGAGGDYEQYF. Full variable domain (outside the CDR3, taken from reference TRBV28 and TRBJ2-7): DVKVTQSSRYLVKRTGEKVFLECVQDMDHENMFWYRQDPGLGLRLIYFSYDVKMKEKGDIPEGYSVSREKKERFSLILESASTNQTSMYLCASSPAGAGGDYEQYFGPGTRLTVT.